The entry that follows covers one T cell receptor beta chain sequence. Its antigen remains unidentified. CDR3 length equals 14 residues. The V segment lost 4 bases and the J segment 5 bases; nucleotides outside the gene matches: 6. The data were taken from a study of T cells in Graves' hyperthyroidism and ophthalmopathy. General study results and limits: Stable hyperthyroidism was separated from ophthalmopathy by a model based on 13 V-J features. Ophthalmopathy, which appeared later, was predicted by the model a median 6.5 months before onset.

TCR beta CDR3 regions were amplified from RNA transcripts. HTBI primers drove first-round RT-PCR of the TCR CDR3. A single record per CDR3 protein comes from TCRdb applying MiXCR to the multiplex PCR reads. The sample holds a few hundred thousand distinct CDR3 sequences; under 60% are singletons and the top ten take 7.5% to 8.5%. This chain connects TRBV12-3 or TRBV12-4 to TRBJ2-5, with 8 bases lining up with TRBD1. This TCR was recovered from a young woman with Graves' hyperthyroidism. The sample comprised peripheral blood or thyroid tissue (not recorded which). The CDR3 loop is CASSSEQGGETQYF. Here the CDR3 DNA reads TGTGCCAGCAGTTCGGAACAGGGGGGCGAGACCCAGTACTTC.